This is a list of T cell receptor beta chains from one sample in a study of cytomegalovirus exposure and HLA in healthy donors. Data came from immunoSEQ multiplex PCR; TCRdb stores just in-frame clones and leaves some out. The sample comprises about 210,000 clones, roughly 90% of which are singletons, and around 0.99% rests with the top ten. Material: PBMCs. Receptors were obtained from a boy aged 2 to 9 in good health and CMV-seronegative. CDR3s include the opening cysteine and the closing phenylalanine or tryptophan. The D gene is left open where the match is weak. Size values are once, few and many counts, or a class for expanded clones, and some rows have none.

V	size	D	J	CDR3	DNA
TRBV5-4	.	.	TRBJ2-3	CASSLGGARTDTQYF	TGTGCCAGCAGCTTGGGCGGGGCGCGCACAGATACGCAGTATTTT
TRBV19	once	.	TRBJ2-7	CASSMGSSYEQYF	TGTGCCAGTAGTATGGGCAGTTCCTACGAGCAGTACTTC
TRBV5-1	.	TRBD1	TRBJ2-7	CASSLGQGYYEQYF	TGCGCCAGCAGCTTGGGACAGGGGTACTACGAGCAGTACTTC
TRBV5-1	.	.	TRBJ1-5	CASSPTPNQPQHF	TGCGCCAGCAGCCCTACTCCGAATCAGCCCCAGCATTTT
TRBV7-9	.	.	TRBJ1-2	CASSLVAQGTNYGYTF	TGTGCCAGCAGCTTAGTGGCTCAGGGGACTAACTATGGCTACACCTTC
TRBV5-4	.	.	TRBJ1-5	CASSFKTGGNQPQHF	TGTGCCAGCAGCTTCAAGACGGGAGGCAATCAGCCCCAGCATTTT
TRBV27	.	.	TRBJ1-2	CASSTPLSGYTF	TGTGCCAGCAGTACGCCTCTATCTGGCTACACCTTC
TRBV19	.	TRBD1	TRBJ1-1	CASIDRVDTEAFF	TGTGCCAGTATTGACAGGGTGGACACTGAAGCTTTCTTT
TRBV19	.	TRBD2	TRBJ2-1	CASSTPGLGQDEQFF	TGTGCCAGTAGTACACCGGGACTAGGTCAAGATGAGCAGTTCTTC
TRBV7-3	.	TRBD1	TRBJ2-5	CASSPRFTGAGETQYF	TGTGCCAGCAGCCCCCGCTTTACAGGGGCAGGGGAGACCCAGTACTTC
TRBV6-1	.	.	TRBJ2-7	CASSESGISYEQYF	TGTGCCAGCAGTGAGTCGGGGATTTCCTACGAGCAGTACTTC
TRBV5-1	.	.	TRBJ2-4	CASSLVEGRKNIQYF	TGCGCCAGCAGCTTGGTGGAGGGGCGCAAAAACATTCAGTACTTC
TRBV5-1	.	TRBD2	TRBJ2-3	CASSLAISGRGTDTQYF	TGCGCCAGCAGCTTGGCCATTAGCGGGAGGGGAACAGATACGCAGTATTTT
TRBV6-1	once	TRBD2	TRBJ2-7	CASSLFLAGAYEQYF	TGTGCCAGCAGCCTCTTCCTAGCGGGAGCCTACGAGCAGTACTTC
TRBV4-1	once	.	TRBJ2-1	CASRGAGYNEQFF	TGCGCCAGCAGGGGGGCGGGCTACAATGAGCAGTTCTTC
TRBV6-5	.	TRBD1	TRBJ1-1	CASTTTGGPSKAFF	TGTGCCAGCACCACGACAGGGGGCCCCAGTAAAGCTTTCTTT
TRBV19	.	.	TRBJ2-5	CASSPARAQETQYF	TGTGCCAGTAGTCCAGCGAGGGCACAAGAGACCCAGTACTTC
TRBV10-2	.	.	TRBJ2-7	CASSEPHHQGHPYEQYF	TGCGCCAGCAGTGAGCCACACCATCAGGGACACCCCTACGAGCAGTACTTC
TRBV27	.	TRBD1	TRBJ1-1	CASSLLSQGTNTEAFF	TGTGCCAGCAGTTTACTCTCACAGGGGACTAACACTGAAGCTTTCTTT
TRBV7-9	.	.	TRBJ2-7	CSWGGYEQHF	TGTTCCTGGGGCGGATACGAGCAGCACTTC
TRBV6-5	.	TRBD2	TRBJ2-1	CASSSGGWAYNEQFF	TGTGCCAGCAGCTCCGGGGGGTGGGCGTACAATGAGCAGTTCTTC
TRBV30	.	.	TRBJ2-3	CAWGRGGGSTDTQYF	TGTGCCTGGGGGCGGGGTGGGGGTAGCACAGATACGCAGTATTTT
TRBV2	.	.	TRBJ2-2	CASSPRGPRGGELFF	TGTGCCAGCAGTCCTCGAGGACCTCGGGGCGGGGAGCTGTTTTTT
TRBV6-1	.	TRBD1	TRBJ1-4	CASGETGNEKLFF	TGTGCCAGCGGAGAGACAGGGAATGAAAAACTGTTTTTT
TRBV5-1	.	TRBD2	TRBJ2-5	CASSLAGSGEETQYF	TGCGCCAGCAGCTTGGCAGGTAGCGGGGAGGAGACCCAGTACTTC
TRBV6-5	few	TRBD1	TRBJ2-1	CASSHGQGAYEQFF	TGTGCCAGCAGTCACGGGCAGGGGGCGTATGAGCAGTTCTTC
TRBV28	.	TRBD1	TRBJ2-1	CASKPQGGPYMNEQFF	TGTGCCAGCAAACCCCAAGGGGGCCCTTACATGAATGAGCAGTTCTTC
TRBV6-4	.	TRBD2	TRBJ2-2	CASSVTSGIPNTGELFF	TGTGCCAGCAGTGTGACTAGCGGGATTCCGAACACCGGGGAGCTGTTTTTT
TRBV6-6	.	TRBD1	TRBJ2-7	CASSYAGARGSYEQYF	TGTGCCAGCAGTTACGCAGGGGCCAGGGGGTCCTACGAGCAGTACTTC
TRBV2	.	TRBD1	TRBJ1-1	CASRDPTGGLGPGTEAFF	TGTGCCAGCCGTGACCCAACAGGGGGGTTGGGTCCGGGGACTGAAGCTTTCTTT
TRBV19	.	TRBD1	TRBJ1-1	CASAQGLNTEAFF	TGTGCCAGTGCACAGGGGTTAAACACTGAAGCTTTCTTT
TRBV5-1	few	TRBD2	TRBJ2-1	CASSWALASGYNEQFF	TGCGCCAGCAGCTGGGCCCTAGCTAGCGGCTACAATGAGCAGTTCTTC
TRBV10-3	.	.	TRBJ1-4	CAISDPRARGVGKLFF	TGTGCCATCAGTGATCCCCGGGCACGGGGTGTTGGAAAACTGTTTTTT
TRBV28	.	TRBD1	TRBJ1-5	CASRPDRANQPQHF	TGTGCCAGCAGACCGGACAGGGCGAATCAGCCCCAGCATTTT
TRBV7-6	.	.	TRBJ2-7	CASSLAAGGDLREQYF	TGTGCCAGCAGCTTAGCGGCAGGAGGGGACCTACGAGAGCAGTACTTC
TRBV6-5	.	.	TRBJ2-5	CASSSIVVKQTQYF	TGTGCCAGCAGTTCCATAGTTGTGAAGCAGACCCAGTACTTC
TRBV19	.	.	TRBJ1-2	CAGSIDTLQGSGYGYTF	TGTGCCGGTAGTATAGATACCCTTCAGGGATCCGGATATGGCTACACCTTC
TRBV19	once	.	TRBJ2-2	CASRLATLNTGELFF	TGTGCCAGTAGGTTAGCTACCTTGAACACCGGGGAGCTGTTTTTT
TRBV5-6	.	TRBD2	TRBJ2-7	CASSAREGQYF	TGTGCCAGCAGCGCCCGGGAGGGTCAATACTTC
TRBV6-1	.	TRBD1	TRBJ1-1	CASSVDRGDTEAFF	TGTGCCAGCAGTGTTGACAGGGGGGACACTGAAGCTTTCTTT
TRBV29-1	.	.	TRBJ1-3	CSVKDSNSGNTIYF	TGCAGCGTTAAGGACAGCAACTCTGGAAACACCATATATTTT
TRBV5-1	.	.	TRBJ2-1	CASSLVRSYEQFF	TGCGCCAGCAGCTTGGTCAGAAGTTATGAGCAGTTCTTC
TRBV10-1	.	.	TRBJ1-4	CARQVGEKLFF	TGCGCCCGTCAGGTTGGGGAAAAACTGTTTTTT
TRBV5-1	.	TRBD1	TRBJ2-1	CASRGQGRNEQFF	TGCGCCAGCAGGGGACAGGGGCGGAATGAGCAGTTCTTC
TRBV2	.	TRBD2	TRBJ2-2	CASSSGLAGGPGELFF	TGTGCCAGCAGTTCCGGACTAGCGGGAGGGCCCGGGGAGCTGTTTTTT
TRBV28	.	.	TRBJ1-6	CASRGDFNSPLHF	TGTGCCAGCAGGGGGGACTTCAATTCACCCCTCCACTTT
TRBV2	.	TRBD1	TRBJ2-5	CASSPDRDETQYF	TGTGCCAGCAGTCCGGACAGGGACGAGACCCAGTACTTC
TRBV2	.	.	TRBJ2-3	CASSEAGVDTQYF	TGTGCCAGCAGTGAAGCAGGAGTGGATACGCAGTATTTT
TRBV6-5	few	.	TRBJ1-1	CASSLTPRQSEAFF	TGTGCCAGCAGCCTCACCCCTAGACAGTCTGAAGCTTTCTTT
TRBV5-1	.	.	TRBJ2-7	CASSPTGLRSYEQYF	TGCGCCAGCAGCCCGACAGGTCTACGCTCCTACGAGCAGTACTTC
TRBV30	.	TRBD1	TRBJ1-6	CAFSTGTGGTPLHF	TGTGCCTTCTCCACCGGGACAGGGGGCACACCCCTCCACTTT
TRBV27	once	TRBD2	TRBJ2-7	CASSERGGEQYF	TGTGCCAGCAGTGAGCGGGGGGGCGAGCAGTACTTC
TRBV14	.	.	TRBJ2-2	CASSQDLLLAGELLF	TGTGCCAGCAGCCAAGATCTGCTTTTAGCCGGGGAGCTGCTTTTT
TRBV5-1	.	.	TRBJ2-5	CASSLTGSERDQYF	TGCGCCAGCAGCCTCACCGGGAGCGAGAGGGACCAGTACTTC
TRBV11-2	.	.	TRBJ2-1	CASKIFGQGDSYNEQFF	TGTGCCAGCAAAATCTTTGGGCAGGGTGACTCCTACAATGAGCAGTTCTTC
TRBV28	.	.	TRBJ2-5	CASSLDRTGWETQYF	TGTGCCAGCAGTTTAGACAGAACTGGTTGGGAGACCCAGTACTTC
TRBV28	.	TRBD2	TRBJ2-2	CASSLAGGPTGELFF	TGTGCCAGCAGTTTAGCGGGAGGCCCTACCGGGGAGCTGTTTTTT
TRBV5-5	.	.	TRBJ1-5	CASSLRGARTGTNNQPQHF	TGTGCCAGCAGCTTGCGGGGGGCGCGAACAGGCACTAACAATCAGCCCCAGCATTTT